This T cell receptor (beta chain) came from a study of blood T cells in healthy people across ages. Regarding this clonotype: A much larger clonotype is one base distant, so this may be a read error.

CDR3 length: 14 residues. A J-beta primer mix and a sample-barcoded 5' primer were used in a second PCR of roughly 6 to 11 cycles. Each cDNA was tagged by a template-switch adaptor containing 12 random nucleotides. MiXCR, applied by TCRdb to the 5' RACE reads, yields one record per CDR3 protein. Of hundreds of thousands of distinct CDR3 sequences in the sample, about 37% were seen once. The clonotype was recovered from a man between 18 and 29 years old in good health. Sequencing was done on a sample of blood. This sequence joins TRBV5-7 and TRBJ2-4; D ambiguous. TRBV5-7 is noted as an ORF with a role that remains uncertain. CDR3 in amino acids: CASGLASLWNIQYF. CDR3 sequence (DNA): TGTGCCAGCGGCTTGGCGTCACTTTGGAACATTCAGTACTTC.